The rows below give T cell receptor beta chains drawn from one sample of a study of cytomegalovirus exposure and HLA in healthy donors. Some clones are missing from TCRdb's copy, which holds only in-frame ones; the method was immunoSEQ multiplex PCR. The sample records about 160,000 clones, around 78% being singletons. The sample consisted of PBMCs. These receptors were obtained from a woman aged 35 to 49 in good health and CMV-seronegative. Each CDR3 is given without its conserved first and last residue. The D gene is left open where the match is weak.

J gene: TRBJ1-3; D gene: TRBD1; V gene: TRBV27; CDR3 protein: ASSLSGQGYSGNTIY
J gene: TRBJ1-3; D gene: NA; V gene: TRBV6-5; CDR3 protein: ASRRDFSGNTIY
J gene: TRBJ2-3; D gene: TRBD2; V gene: TRBV9; CDR3 protein: ASSPRLAGGTDTQY
J gene: TRBJ2-5; D gene: TRBD1; V gene: TRBV2; CDR3 protein: ASSGQGEVSETQY
J gene: TRBJ2-1; D gene: NA; V gene: TRBV9; CDR3 protein: ASSEHTGPYNEQF
J gene: TRBJ2-7; D gene: NA; V gene: TRBV19; CDR3 protein: ASSNVRDWNSYEQY
J gene: TRBJ2-1; D gene: NA; V gene: TRBV4-1; CDR3 protein: ASSQWGHQGNYNEQF
J gene: TRBJ2-7; D gene: TRBD2; V gene: TRBV28; CDR3 protein: ASSEPGTNYEQY
J gene: TRBJ2-7; D gene: TRBD1; V gene: TRBV7-2; CDR3 protein: ASSFIQGSYEQY
J gene: TRBJ1-2; D gene: NA; V gene: TRBV6-5; CDR3 protein: ASSPSGVGYT
J gene: TRBJ2-2; D gene: NA; V gene: TRBV2; CDR3 protein: ASSELGPRAVGELF
J gene: TRBJ1-6; D gene: NA; V gene: TRBV5-4; CDR3 protein: ASSFGQKNSPLH
J gene: TRBJ1-2; D gene: TRBD1; V gene: TRBV6-5; CDR3 protein: ASSYDDRAGYT
J gene: TRBJ2-2; D gene: NA; V gene: TRBV19; CDR3 protein: ASSRAHGNTGELF
J gene: TRBJ1-1; D gene: NA; V gene: TRBV5-1; CDR3 protein: ASSVLSGDTEAF
J gene: TRBJ1-1; D gene: NA; V gene: TRBV2; CDR3 protein: ASSVEGNTEAF
J gene: TRBJ2-7; D gene: NA; V gene: TRBV28; CDR3 protein: ASSSGPYEQY
J gene: TRBJ1-5; D gene: NA; V gene: TRBV6-1; CDR3 protein: ASSRINQPQH
J gene: TRBJ2-1; D gene: NA; V gene: TRBV27; CDR3 protein: ASSLLGAGSYNEQF
J gene: TRBJ2-7; D gene: TRBD1; V gene: TRBV28; CDR3 protein: ASSLLDRGGEQY
J gene: TRBJ1-1; D gene: TRBD1; V gene: TRBV19; CDR3 protein: ASSPDRGWNTEAF
J gene: TRBJ2-7; D gene: NA; V gene: TRBV4-1; CDR3 protein: ASSQEQGGYEQY
J gene: TRBJ2-7; D gene: TRBD1; V gene: TRBV5-1; CDR3 protein: ASSLSRQGSAEQY
J gene: TRBJ2-3; D gene: NA; V gene: TRBV11-3; CDR3 protein: ASSPGLLTDTQY
J gene: TRBJ1-1; D gene: NA; V gene: TRBV5-1; CDR3 protein: ASSSPKGREVEAF
J gene: TRBJ1-2; D gene: NA; V gene: TRBV7-8; CDR3 protein: ASSLGGNPYGYT
J gene: TRBJ1-1; D gene: TRBD1; V gene: TRBV19; CDR3 protein: ASSIQGGLNTEAF
J gene: TRBJ2-3; D gene: NA; V gene: TRBV5-1; CDR3 protein: ASSSGTSTDTQY
J gene: TRBJ1-2; D gene: TRBD1; V gene: TRBV6-5; CDR3 protein: ASSYWTGDSYGYT
J gene: TRBJ1-1; D gene: NA; V gene: TRBV4-1; CDR3 protein: ASSQESGMNTEAF
J gene: TRBJ2-7; D gene: NA; V gene: TRBV5-6; CDR3 protein: ASSLVVGQGIPYEQY
J gene: TRBJ1-5; D gene: TRBD1; V gene: TRBV7-8; CDR3 protein: ASSLVGQGINQPQH
J gene: TRBJ1-2; D gene: TRBD1; V gene: TRBV5-1; CDR3 protein: ASSPGQGANYGYT
J gene: TRBJ1-5; D gene: NA; V gene: TRBV16; CDR3 protein: ASSPAGGAANQPQH
J gene: TRBJ1-6; D gene: NA; V gene: TRBV27; CDR3 protein: ASSWTDWGDSPLH
J gene: TRBJ1-2; D gene: TRBD1; V gene: TRBV15; CDR3 protein: ATSRKRSGTAINYGYT
J gene: TRBJ2-3; D gene: TRBD2; V gene: TRBV4-1; CDR3 protein: ASSPRTSGGPDTQY
J gene: TRBJ1-1; D gene: TRBD1; V gene: TRBV5-1; CDR3 protein: ASSATSGTGTSAF
J gene: TRBJ2-3; D gene: NA; V gene: TRBV9; CDR3 protein: ASSVDLGGSTDTQY
J gene: TRBJ1-5; D gene: TRBD1; V gene: TRBV5-1; CDR3 protein: ASSPGQPNQPQH
J gene: TRBJ2-7; D gene: TRBD1; V gene: TRBV28; CDR3 protein: ASSDRGQPYEQY
J gene: TRBJ2-7; D gene: NA; V gene: TRBV27; CDR3 protein: ASSLDSKHEQY
J gene: TRBJ1-4; D gene: TRBD1; V gene: TRBV19; CDR3 protein: ASSYRGLDEKLF
J gene: TRBJ1-4; D gene: TRBD1; V gene: TRBV4-1; CDR3 protein: ASSQEDRGAEKLF
J gene: TRBJ2-1; D gene: TRBD2; V gene: TRBV7-2; CDR3 protein: ASSFLAGSYNEQF
J gene: TRBJ1-4; D gene: NA; V gene: TRBV19; CDR3 protein: ASSIEGVTNEKLF
J gene: TRBJ2-1; D gene: TRBD2; V gene: TRBV11-1; CDR3 protein: ASSRGTSGGREQF
J gene: TRBJ1-6; D gene: NA; V gene: TRBV19; CDR3 protein: ASSMERDTRSPLH
J gene: TRBJ2-7; D gene: NA; V gene: TRBV7-9; CDR3 protein: ASSFPSSYEQY
J gene: TRBJ2-2; D gene: TRBD1; V gene: TRBV11-3; CDR3 protein: ASSLVQGAWTGELF
J gene: TRBJ2-1; D gene: NA; V gene: TRBV2; CDR3 protein: ASTSDRTGNEQF
J gene: TRBJ1-1; D gene: NA; V gene: TRBV18; CDR3 protein: ASSPQGHMNTEAF
J gene: TRBJ2-1; D gene: NA; V gene: TRBV18; CDR3 protein: ASSPSSRRGQF
J gene: TRBJ1-1; D gene: TRBD1; V gene: TRBV5-1; CDR3 protein: ASSPDRGPEAF
J gene: NA; D gene: TRBD1; V gene: TRBV7-3; CDR3 protein: ASSLDRVAYEQY